The sequence of this TCR beta chain was determined in a study of graft-versus-host responses after intestinal transplantation. Concerning this clone itself: Its target is not known.

Clones were sequenced by immunoSEQ multiplex PCR, and TCRdb holds only the in-frame ones, with some missing. The sample has around 97,000 clones; roughly 89% are singletons. Overall study findings and caveats: Those patients showing graft-donor T cell macrochimerism displayed high graft-versus-host to host-versus-graft clonal ratios in allografts. The study associated peak circulating GvH clone levels with early post-transplant HvG declines.

The sample consisted of unstimulated CD4+ T cells sorted from spleen or lymph node cells, taken before transplant. The clonotype comes from a human donor who was the organ donor for an intestinal transplant.

The CDR3 nucleotides read TGTGCCAGCAGTGACAATACGGGGGGGACTAACTATGGCTACACCTTC. Translation gives CASSDNTGGTNYGYTF. The chain joins TRBV2 to TRBJ1-2; TRBD1 is a possible D gene (5 bases). CDR3 length: 16 residues. V was shortened by 3 bases and J by 0 bases, with 14 bases between the two germline ends. CDR1 and CDR2 (germline): SNHLY, FYNNEI.